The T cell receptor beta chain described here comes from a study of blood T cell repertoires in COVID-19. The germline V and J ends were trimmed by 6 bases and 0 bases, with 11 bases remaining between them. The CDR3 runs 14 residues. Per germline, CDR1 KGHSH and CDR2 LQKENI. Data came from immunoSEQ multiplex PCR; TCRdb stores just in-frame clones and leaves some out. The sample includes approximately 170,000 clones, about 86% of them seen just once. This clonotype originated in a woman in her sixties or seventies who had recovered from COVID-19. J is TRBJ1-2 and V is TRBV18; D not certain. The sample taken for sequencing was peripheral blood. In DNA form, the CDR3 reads TGTGCCAGCTCCGAGGGCAGAACTAACTATGGCTACACCTTC. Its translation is CASSEGRTNYGYTF.